The rows below give T cell receptor beta chains drawn from one sample of a study of early T cells in non-severe SARS-CoV-2 infection. Using its own MiXCR run on the 5' RACE reads, TCRdb lists one record per CDR3 protein. Among about 64,000 distinct CDR3 sequences listed, less than 5% were seen once. The sample comprised whole blood. The receptors here all came from an adult who was a healthcare worker with PCR-confirmed SARS-CoV-2 infection or an uninfected control (not recorded which). The CDR3 runs from the conserved cysteine through the conserved F or W. Each record gives: CDR3 length, J gene, clone size, V gene, D gene, CDR3 protein, CDR3 DNA. The D gene is left open where the match is weak. A row's size may be missing; if present it is once, few, many or a size class.

13 | TRBJ1-1 | many | TRBV5-1 | . | CASSRPGRFEAFF | TGCGCCAGCAGTCGTCCCGGGCGTTTCGAAGCTTTCTTT
15 | TRBJ1-3 | many | TRBV4-2 | TRBD1 | CASRPNRGPGNTIYF | TGTGCCAGCAGACCTAACAGGGGCCCTGGAAACACCATATATTTT
14 | TRBJ1-5 | many | TRBV6-5 | TRBD1 | CASSYSTGTQPQHF | TGTGCCAGCAGTTACTCGACAGGGACTCAGCCCCAGCATTTT
14 | TRBJ2-7 | many | TRBV10-2 | TRBD1 | CASNPGTGSYEQYF | TGCGCCAGCAATCCCGGGACAGGGTCTTACGAGCAGTACTTC
12 | TRBJ2-7 | many | TRBV30 | . | CAWSTITGSINF | TGTGCCTGGAGTACAATAACGGGATCAATAAACTTC
15 | TRBJ2-1 | few | TRBV7-9 | . | CASSLGGLADNEQFF | TGTGCCAGCAGCTTAGGGGGGCTAGCGGACAATGAGCAGTTCTTC
15 | TRBJ1-5 | many | TRBV20-1 | . | CSAPDGSGANQPQHF | TGCAGTGCTCCAGACGGCAGTGGAGCAAATCAGCCCCAGCATTTT
20 | TRBJ1-2 | many | TRBV5-1 | . | CASSTLQGVASRGKDYGYTF | TGCGCCAGCAGCACCCTCCAGGGTGTCGCATCCAGGGGCAAAGACTATGGCTACACCTTC
14 | TRBJ1-2 | many | TRBV4-3 | TRBD1 | CASSQSGQGYGYTF | TGCGCCAGCAGCCAATCCGGACAGGGCTATGGCTACACCTTC
15 | TRBJ2-1 | many | TRBV19 | TRBD2 | CASSPTSGGYNEQFF | TGTGCCAGTAGCCCTACTAGCGGAGGGTACAATGAGCAGTTCTTC
17 | TRBJ2-3 | . | TRBV20-1 | TRBD2 | CSARDLLAGGNTDTQYF | TGCAGTGCTAGAGATCTGCTAGCGGGAGGGAACACAGATACGCAGTATTTT
17 | TRBJ2-2 | many | TRBV24-1 | . | CATSGKGATRNTGELFF | TGTGCCACCAGTGGTAAGGGTGCCACGCGGAACACCGGGGAGCTGTTTTTT
11 | TRBJ2-7 | many | TRBV20-1 | . | CSATNSYEQYF | TGCAGTGCTACCAACTCCTACGAGCAGTACTTC
15 | TRBJ2-3 | few | TRBV24-1 | . | CATSDPGTSTDTQYF | TGTGCCACCAGTGACCCCGGGACTAGCACAGATACGCAGTATTTT
13 | TRBJ2-7 | many | TRBV20-1 | . | CSVTGLTGYEQYF | TGCAGTGTCACAGGGCTCACCGGCTACGAGCAGTACTTC
11 | TRBJ1-1 | . | TRBV14 | . | CASSRYGEAFF | TGTGCCAGCAGCCGCTACGGTGAAGCTTTCTTT
12 | TRBJ1-5 | . | TRBV10-1 | . | CASSHSGIPQHF | TGCGCCAGCAGTCACTCTGGGATACCCCAGCATTTT
14 | TRBJ1-3 | few | TRBV19 | . | CASSIRISGNTIYF | TGTGCCAGTAGTATCCGGATCTCTGGAAACACCATATATTTT
15 | TRBJ2-2 | . | TRBV11-3 | . | CASSQGGSITGELFF | TGTGCCAGCAGCCAAGGGGGGTCCATCACCGGGGAGCTGTTTTTT
12 | TRBJ1-2 | . | TRBV29-1 | TRBD1 | CSVEQGVPGYTF | TGCAGCGTGGAACAGGGGGTCCCAGGCTACACCTTC
13 | TRBJ2-2 | few | TRBV11-2 | TRBD1 | CASSWTGTGELFF | TGTGCCAGCAGCTGGACAGGGACCGGGGAGCTGTTTTTT
15 | TRBJ2-3 | many | TRBV20-1 | TRBD2 | CSANDIAGGQDTQYF | TGCAGTGCTAACGACATAGCGGGGGGGCAAGATACGCAGTATTTT
14 | TRBJ2-1 | few | TRBV19 | . | CASGSTGAYNEQFF | TGTGCCAGTGGGTCTACCGGGGCCTACAATGAGCAGTTCTTC
15 | TRBJ1-5 | many | TRBV6-1 | . | CASSEPFGGWQPQHF | TGTGCCAGCAGTGAACCGTTCGGGGGCTGGCAGCCCCAGCATTTT
13 | TRBJ2-7 | many | TRBV3-1 | . | CASSQVGTGARYF | .
14 | TRBJ2-1 | . | TRBV7-3 | . | CASSLVSGSNEQFF | TGTGCCAGCAGCTTAGTCTCCGGGAGCAATGAGCAGTTCTTC
11 | TRBJ1-4 | many | TRBV3-1 | . | CASGEWADLFF | TGTGCCAGCGGGGAATGGGCTGACCTGTTTTTT
12 | TRBJ1-2 | many | TRBV7-9 | . | CASSFEGNGYTF | TGTGCCAGCAGCTTCGAGGGGAATGGCTACACCTTC
12 | TRBJ1-2 | many | TRBV20-1 | TRBD1 | CSARRDSYGYTF | TGCAGTGCTAGGCGGGACAGCTATGGCTACACCTTC
17 | TRBJ2-3 | . | TRBV4-3 | TRBD2 | CASSQDMGGSSTDTQYF | TGCGCCAGCAGCCAAGATATGGGCGGGAGTAGTACAGATACGCAGTATTTT
16 | TRBJ1-6 | many | TRBV6-1 | TRBD1 | CASRRGQDVVGSPLHF | TGTGCCAGCAGGAGAGGACAGGACGTGGTCGGATCACCCCTCCACTTT
13 | TRBJ1-6 | many | TRBV19 | . | CASSPIGVSPLHF | TGTGCCAGTAGTCCGATAGGAGTTTCACCCCTCCACTTT
14 | TRBJ2-7 | . | TRBV27 | TRBD1 | CASSLPGNRGPQYF | TGTGCCAGCAGTTTACCCGGAAACAGGGGTCCTCAGTACTTC
13 | TRBJ1-1 | few | TRBV6-6 | . | CASSPLRTVEAFF | TGTGCCAGCAGTCCTTTAAGGACGGTTGAAGCTTTCTTT
14 | TRBJ1-1 | many | TRBV5-4 | TRBD1 | CASNRQGLNTEAFF | TGTGCCAGCAACAGACAGGGGTTGAACACTGAAGCTTTCTTT